This record concerns one T cell receptor beta chain sequence. Its antigen is not identified. CDR1 is SGHRS and CDR2 is YFSETQ in the germline V gene. Trimming took 2 bases from V and 6 from J, leaving 15 bases between them. The CDR3 runs 14 residues. This record comes from a study of cytomegalovirus exposure and HLA in healthy donors. In the study overall: About 82 million unique TCRs from HLA-typed donors were held in an early release of data. General study findings and limits: TCR beta sequences numbering around 15,000 were associated with HLA alleles at 0.05 false discovery rate in a later analysis. Rates of TCR association differed by HLA locus in a later analysis, with DRB1 highest and HLA-C lowest.

In the PCR, 60 Vbeta and 13 Jbeta primers were used. Clones were sequenced by immunoSEQ multiplex PCR, and TCRdb holds only the in-frame ones, with some missing. The data show around 120,000 clones, around 80% seen once. The receptor was derived from a man aged 50-60 years in good health and CMV-seronegative. V is TRBV5-1 and J is TRBJ2-7, with D maybe TRBD1 (6 bases). The source material was PBMCs. The CDR3 region is CASSFDRPPLEQYF. DNA for the CDR3: TGCGCCAGCAGCTTCGACAGGCCCCCCCTCGAGCAGTACTTC.